This is a list of T cell receptor beta chains from one sample in a study of T cells and copy number aberrations in small-cell lung cancer. Some clones are missing from TCRdb's copy, which holds only in-frame ones; the method was immunoSEQ multiplex PCR. The table records fewer than 200 clones, about nine tenths of them present only once. The sequenced sample was tumor tissue. The source is a woman in her fifties or sixties with small cell lung cancer. Both conserved end residues are part of each CDR3. A D gene is named only where the DNA matches it firmly. A row's size may be missing; if present it is once, few, many or a size class.

D gene	V gene	J gene	clone size	CDR3 protein	CDR3 DNA
.	TRBV7-9	TRBJ1-1	few	CASSSSSEAFF	TGTGCCAGCAGCTCATCCTCGGAAGCTTTCTTT
.	TRBV4-1	TRBJ1-5	.	CASSSPRHNQPQHF	TGCGCCAGCAGCTCCCCCCGGCACAATCAGCCCCAGCATTTT
.	TRBV30	TRBJ1-1	.	CAWSREGNTEAFF	TGTGCCTGGTCCAGGGAGGGGAACACTGAAGCTTTCTTT
TRBD1	TRBV29-1	TRBJ2-7	.	CSVEDWDRVGYEQYF	TGCAGCGTTGAAGATTGGGACAGGGTGGGTTACGAGCAGTACTTC
.	TRBV30	TRBJ2-5	.	CAWSYRRETQYF	TGTGCCTGGAGTTATAGGAGGGAGACCCAGTACTTC
.	TRBV4-2	TRBJ2-1	.	CASSQEVVDEQFF	TGTGCCAGCAGCCAAGAAGTGGTGGATGAGCAGTTCTTC
.	TRBV11-2	TRBJ1-3	.	CASSRPDTIYF	TGTGCCAGCAGCCGCCCGGACACCATATATTTT
.	TRBV6-5	TRBJ2-1	once	CATNLIGRSDEQFF	TGTGCCACCAACCTCATCGGTCGTAGTGATGAGCAGTTCTTC
TRBD2	TRBV30	TRBJ2-3	once	CAWSVGLAGDTQYF	TGTGCCTGGAGTGTAGGTCTAGCGGGGGATACGCAGTATTTT
TRBD1	TRBV28	TRBJ1-5	.	CASSDGTGWNQPQHF	TGTGCCAGCAGCGACGGGACAGGGTGGAATCAGCCCCAGCATTTT
.	TRBV6-5	TRBJ2-1	.	CASSPGRNEQFF	TGTGCCAGCAGCCCAGGGAGGAATGAGCAGTTCTTC
.	TRBV4-1	TRBJ2-1	.	CASSQYEREGEQFF	TGCGCCAGCAGCCAATACGAAAGAGAGGGTGAGCAGTTCTTC
.	TRBV30	TRBJ2-5	.	CACSTDPRETQYF	TGTGCCTGTTCGACAGACCCGAGGGAGACCCAGTACTTC
.	TRBV6-6	TRBJ1-4	.	CASSYLQHNEKLFF	TGTGCCAGCAGTTACTTACAGCATAATGAAAAACTGTTTTTT
TRBD1	TRBV30	TRBJ1-1	.	CAWKSGQGYTEAFF	TGTGCCTGGAAGTCGGGACAGGGCTACACTGAAGCTTTCTTT
TRBD1	TRBV5-1	TRBJ2-5	.	CASRIQGFQETQYF	TGCGCCAGCCGGATACAGGGGTTCCAAGAGACCCAGTACTTC
.	TRBV9	TRBJ2-1	.	CASSVGATGRNEQFF	TGTGCCAGCAGCGTAGGTGCGACAGGGAGGAATGAGCAGTTCTTC
.	TRBV6-4	TRBJ1-1	.	CAGSVSQQTEAFF	TGTGCCGGCAGTGTCAGCCAACAGACTGAAGCTTTCTTT
.	TRBV5-6	TRBJ2-5	.	CASARGSRRSETQYF	TGTGCCAGCGCGAGGGGCAGCCGTAGATCAGAGACCCAGTACTTC
.	TRBV4-1	TRBJ1-2	.	CASSEYLIRNIDYGYTF	TGCGCCAGCAGTGAGTATCTGATTCGGAACATCGACTATGGCTACACCTTC
.	TRBV19	TRBJ2-7	.	CASSILPGQGYEQYF	TGTGCCAGTAGTATTCTCCCGGGCCAGGGATACGAGCAGTACTTC
.	TRBV5-6	TRBJ1-1	.	CASSLEWITTEAFF	TGTGCCAGCAGCTTGGAGTGGATTACCACTGAAGCTTTCTTT
TRBD1	TRBV6-1	TRBJ1-2	.	CAISGTGAYGYTF	TGTGCCATTTCAGGTACAGGGGCCTATGGCTACACCTTC
TRBD1	TRBV7-9	TRBJ1-1	.	CASSPIGGTGVPEAFF	TGTGCCAGCAGCCCTATAGGGGGGACAGGGGTGCCTGAAGCTTTCTTT
.	TRBV30	TRBJ1-1	.	CAWSLSDTEAFF	TGTGCCTGGAGTCTATCGGACACTGAAGCTTTCTTT
TRBD1	TRBV13	TRBJ1-2	few	CASSEGTGNYGYTF	TGTGCCAGCAGCGAAGGGACAGGAAACTATGGCTACACCTTC
TRBD2	TRBV4-2	TRBJ2-1	.	CASSQESSGRVDEQFF	TGTGCCAGCAGCCAAGAGTCTAGCGGGAGGGTTGATGAGCAGTTCTTC
.	TRBV7-5	TRBJ2-6	.	CARNLASRQSRANVLTF	TGTGCCAGAAATTTAGCAAGTAGACAAAGTCGGGCCAACGTCCTGACTTTC
.	TRBV10-2	TRBJ1-1	.	CASSEVKHRLGENTEAFF	TGCGCCAGCAGTGAGGTCAAACACCGGCTCGGGGAGAACACTGAAGCTTTCTTT
.	TRBV5-6	TRBJ2-5	.	CASSFGAGVQTQYF	TGTGCCAGCAGCTTTGGGGCAGGGGTGCAGACCCAGTACTTC
TRBD2	TRBV5-8	TRBJ2-7	.	CASSLILAGPYEQYF	TGTGCCAGCAGCCTTATACTAGCGGGCCCCTACGAGCAGTACTTC
.	TRBV7-8	TRBJ2-2	.	CASSLGGDTGELFF	TGTGCCAGCAGCTTGGGCGGGGACACCGGGGAGCTGTTTTTT
.	TRBV30	TRBJ2-2	.	CAWKALGRDTGEPFF	TGTGCCTGGAAAGCGCTGGGGAGGGACACCGGGGAGCCGTTTTTT
.	TRBV25-1	TRBJ1-4	.	CASSDPGMGGEKLFF	TGTGCCAGCAGTGACCCAGGGATGGGTGGTGAAAAACTGTTTTTT
.	TRBV2	TRBJ1-2	.	CASSEGLSGYTF	TGTGCCAGCAGTGAGGGGTTGAGCGGCTACACCTTC
.	TRBV6-1	TRBJ1-5	.	CAPKEPQHF	TGTGCCCCCAAGGAGCCCCAGCATTTT
TRBD2	TRBV6-5	TRBJ2-7	.	CASSYDKLAVYEQYF	TGTGCCAGCAGTTACGACAAACTAGCGGTTTACGAGCAGTACTTC
.	TRBV29-1	TRBJ2-7	once	CSVEERAGNTYEQYF	TGCAGCGTTGAAGAAAGGGCAGGGAATACCTACGAGCAGTACTTC
TRBD1	TRBV6-4	TRBJ1-1	.	CASSPDRGTEAFF	TGTGCCAGCAGTCCCGACAGGGGCACTGAAGCTTTCTTT
.	TRBV29-1	TRBJ2-2	.	CSAEGETANTGELFF	TGCAGCGCTGAGGGAGAAACCGCGAACACCGGGGAGCTGTTTTTT
.	TRBV27	TRBJ2-6	.	CASSVGVWLQSRANVLTF	TGTGCCAGCAGTGTGGGAGTCTGGCTACAAAGTCGGGCCAACGTCCTGACTTTC
TRBD2	TRBV4-1	TRBJ2-7	.	CASSQESGTYEQYF	TGCGCCAGCAGCCAAGAGAGCGGGACCTACGAGCAGTACTTC
TRBD2	TRBV30	TRBJ2-3	few	CAWSRLAGGSADTQYF	TGTGCCTGGAGTCGCCTAGCGGGGGGCAGTGCAGATACGCAGTATTTT
.	TRBV5-1	TRBJ1-1	.	CASSGGVGVNTEAFF	TGCGCCAGCAGCGGAGGAGTAGGCGTAAACACTGAAGCTTTCTTT